In this sample, the clone carrying this TCR beta chain turned up many times. What it binds is not known. This sample was taken from a study of T cells after posttransplantation cyclophosphamide. Busulfan-fludarabine conditioning, marrow transplant, and cyclophosphamide on days +3 and +4 were administered. Assay used: immunoSEQ multiplex PCR; TCRdb lists only in-frame clones, some missing. The sample shows about 25,000 clones, none of them appearing just once. Study-level results: TRB clonality was highly associated with recipient CMV seropositivity and reactivation.

J was trimmed by 4 bases and V by 5 bases; bases with no gene match: 5. CDR1 is GTSNPN, CDR2 SVGIG, per germline (reference sequence). The CDR3 totals 13 residues. Material: PBMCs, obtained after allogeneic stem cell transplant with posttransplant cyclophosphamide. The genes are TRBV30 and TRBJ1-3, with 7 bases fitting TRBD1. This clonotype was sampled from a male patient younger than 35 who received an allogeneic stem cell transplant from a related donor, was CMV-positive, and had no GVHD. Part of the T cell pool may stem from the graft donor. The CDR3 here is CAWEGTVGNTIYF. The CDR3 DNA is TGTGCCTGGGAGGGGACAGTCGGAAACACCATATATTTT.